A single sample is the source of the 24 T cell receptor beta chains below, sequenced in a study of T-cell reconstitution after alpha-beta-depleted transplantation in children. Researchers prepared the TCRbeta library using unique molecular identifiers, the study reports. TCRdb reanalysed the PCR reads using MiXCR and keeps one entry per CDR3 protein. Of more than 60,000 distinct CDR3 sequences listed, approximately 7.4% are singletons. Material: PBMCs from the stem cell graft donor, obtained from the stem cell graft. Receptor source: a human donor who donated a stem cell graft to a child with acute lymphoblastic leukemia.

This chain connects TRBV14 to TRBJ1-1, with D uncertain. The CDR3 spans 15 residues. V shed 3 bases and J shed 1 base, with 12 bases lying between them. Germline CDR1 SGHDN, CDR2 FVKESK. CDR3 sequence (DNA): TGTGCCAGCAGCCATCTAATTGGACCGAACACTGAAGCTTTCTTT. Translation gives CASSHLIGPNTEAFF.

This clonotype has a count of ten or more. The rearrangement uses TRBV20-1 and TRBJ2-5; 9 bases agree with TRBD1. J gave up 2 bases and V 3 bases, and 4 bases lay outside the gene matches. Germline CDR1 DFQATT, CDR2 SNEGSKA (reference sequence). This CDR3 has 14 amino acids. The CDR3 here is CSARTGTGQETQYF. CDR3 coding DNA: TGCAGTGCTAGGACCGGGACAGGGCAAGAGACCCAGTACTTC.

This clonotype was recorded at least ten times. The CDR3: CASSARLQNNYGYTF. The CDR3 nucleotides read TGTGCCAGCAGCGCCCGCCTACAGAACAACTATGGCTACACCTTC. The chain employs TRBV7-9 and TRBJ1-2; D call uncertain. V lost 5 bases to trimming and J lost 2 bases, with 15 bases between them. Per germline, CDR1 SEHNR and CDR2 FQNEAQ (reference sequence). The length of the CDR3 is 15 residues. The whole variable domain, remainder taken from reference TRBV7-9 and TRBJ1-2, is DTGVSQNPRHKITKRGQNVTFRCDPISEHNRLYWYRQTLGQGPEFLTYFQNEAQLEKSRLLSDRFSAERPKGSFSTLEIQRTEQGDSAMYLCASSARLQNNYGYTFGSGTRLTVV.

V gene TRBV27 combines with J gene TRBJ2-7; TRBD1 matches 7 bases. CDR1 and CDR2 (germline): MNHEY, SMNVEV (reference sequence). The CDR3 covers 15 residues. The V gene end was trimmed by 5 bases and the J gene end by 3 bases; junction bases not matched to a gene: 10. CDR3 loop: CASSNHGTAYYEQYF. CDR3 DNA sequence: TGTGCCAGCAGTAACCACGGGACAGCTTACTACGAGCAGTACTTC.

This clonotype was observed many times. This chain connects TRBV10-3 to TRBJ1-6; unclear D gene. The length of the CDR3 is 17 residues. Trimming left V 0 bases short and J 5 bases short, with 14 bases between. Per germline, CDR1 ENHRY and CDR2 SYGVKD. The CDR3 loop is CAISESGKASNNSPLHF. The CDR3 DNA reads TGTGCCATCAGTGAGTCTGGGAAGGCCTCGAATAATTCACCCCTCCACTTT.

This clonotype was detected a few times. This chain joins TRBV12-3 or TRBV12-4 and TRBJ1-1, with 7 bases that match TRBD1. The CDR3 runs 14 residues. V lost 6 bases, J lost 4 bases, and 8 bases stayed unmatched. The CDR3 reads CASSRDSRSTEAFF. The CDR3 coding sequence is TGTGCCAGCAGCCGGGACAGTAGATCCACTGAAGCTTTCTTT.

In this sample, this clonotype turned up many times. This chain uses TRBV12-3 or TRBV12-4 with TRBJ2-1, with 8 nucleotides matching TRBD1. After removal of 6 bases from V and 2 bases from J, the junction contained 9 bases not matched to a gene. CDR3 length: 16 amino acids. The CDR3 here is CASRSAGTGTYNEQFF. The CDR3 coding sequence is TGTGCCAGCAGGTCCGCCGGGACAGGAACCTACAATGAGCAGTTCTTC.

The chain has TRBV5-4 and TRBJ1-1; no clear D gene. The CDR3 runs 12 residues. Trimming removed 7 bases at V and 4 bases at J, with 11 bases between. Germline V CDR1 and CDR2: SGHNT, YYREEE (reference sequence). The CDR3 DNA sequence: TGTGCCAGCGACCGAGACGGCACTGAAGCTTTCTTT. Translated, it gives CASDRDGTEAFF.

This clonotype was counted only a few times. The chain links TRBV10-3 to TRBJ1-6; 9 nucleotides agree with TRBD1. Germline V gene sequence: CDR1 ENHRY, CDR2 SYGVKD. CDR3 length equals 14 residues. V lost 7 bases and J lost 7; bases outside the gene matches: 5. The CDR3 sequence is CAITATGGNSPLHF. The CDR3 nucleotides are TGTGCCATCACCGCGACAGGGGGAAATTCACCCCTCCACTTT.

This clonotype was counted ten times or more. This sequence joins TRBV6-2 or TRBV6-3 and TRBJ1-6; tentative D call: TRBD1 (6 bases). CDR3 length: 15 residues. Germline CDR1 is MNHEY and CDR2 is SVGEGT. V was shortened by 6 bases and J by 9 bases, with 18 bases between the two germline ends. This CDR3 is CASSPGRDMGSPLHF. Here the CDR3 DNA reads TGTGCCAGCAGCCCCGGCCGGGACATGGGTTCACCCCTCCACTTT.

This clonotype was counted at least ten times. This sequence joins TRBV6-5 and TRBJ2-2; the match to TRBD2 covers 11 bases. The germline V gene encodes CDR1 MNHEY and CDR2 SVGAGI. V trimming: 2 bases; J trimming: 3 bases; junction bases outside the gene matches: 2. The CDR3 is 16 residues long. The CDR3 nucleotides are TGTGCCAGCAGTTACGGGACTAGCGGCTACACCGGGGAGCTGTTTTTT. Translating gives CASSYGTSGYTGELFF.

This clonotype was seen ten or more times. The rearrangement joins TRBV28 to TRBJ2-5, with D perhaps matching TRBD1 (6 bases). V lost 3 bases and J 1 base, leaving 9 bases between the germline ends. The CDR3 loop spans 14 amino acids. CDR1 and CDR2 from the germline V gene are MDHEN and SYDVKM. CDR3 protein: CASSFARGQETQYF. CDR3 nucleotides: TGTGCCAGCAGTTTCGCCAGGGGCCAAGAGACCCAGTACTTC. Together with reference TRBV28 and TRBJ2-5, the CDR3 gives the full variable domain: DVKVTQSSRYLVKRTGEKVFLECVQDMDHENMFWYRQDPGLGLRLIYFSYDVKMKEKGDIPEGYSVSREKKERFSLILESASTNQTSMYLCASSFARGQETQYFGPGTRLLVL.

This clonotype has at least ten counts. The genes are TRBV12-3 or TRBV12-4 and TRBJ1-6, with TRBD1 matching over 8 bases. The V gene end was trimmed by 6 bases and the J gene end by 6 bases; junction bases not matched to a gene: 4. The CDR3 has 14 residues. The CDR3 protein is CASREDRGNSPLHF. DNA of the CDR3: TGTGCCAGCAGGGAAGACAGGGGTAATTCACCCCTCCACTTT.

The V call is TRBV29-1, the J call TRBJ1-1; D call uncertain. V lost 5 bases and J lost 0, with 10 bases in between. The germline gives CDR1 SQVTM, CDR2 ANQGSEA. CDR3 length: 13 amino acids. CDR3 DNA sequence: TGCAGCGTTCGATTCGGAATGAACACTGAAGCTTTCTTT. Translation gives CSVRFGMNTEAFF.

The sample holds many counts of this clonotype. The chain carries TRBV7-2 and TRBJ2-7; 9 bases map to TRBD2. This CDR3 is built from 15 residues. Germline CDR1 is SGHTA and CDR2 is FQGNSA. The V gene end was trimmed by 6 bases and the J gene end by 6 bases; junction bases not matched to a gene: 12. CDR3 in DNA: TGTGCCAGCAGGTCTAATGGACTAGCGAGGTTCGAGCAGTACTTC. It specifies CASRSNGLARFEQYF.

At least ten counts were recorded for this clonotype. The chain recombines TRBV9 with TRBJ2-2, with D hard to call. This CDR3 has 14 amino acids. In germline, CDR1 is SGDLS, CDR2 YYNGEE. V lost 0 bases and J lost 6, with 9 bases in between. The CDR3 sequence is CASSVATGAGELFF. CDR3 coding DNA: TGTGCCAGCAGCGTAGCTACTGGTGCCGGGGAGCTGTTTTTT. The full variable domain, its missing parts supplied by reference TRBV9 and TRBJ2-2, is DSGVTQTPKHLITATGQRVTLRCSPRSGDLSVYWYQQSLDQGLQFLIQYYNGEERAKGNILERFSAQQFPDLHSELNLSSLELGDSALYFCASSVATGAGELFFGEGSRLTVL.

This clonotype was found many times. V is TRBV15 and J is TRBJ2-3; 12 bases are a match to TRBD2. From germline, CDR1 is LNHNV and CDR2 YYDKDF (reference sequence). Trimming removed 4 bases from V and 2 bases from J; junction bases left unmatched: 1. The CDR3 has 15 residues. The CDR3 region is CATSTSGRATDTQYF. The DNA of the CDR3 is TGTGCCACCAGCACTAGCGGGAGGGCCACAGATACGCAGTATTTT.

V is TRBV12-3 or TRBV12-4 and J is TRBJ2-2; 12 bases line up with TRBD1. J lost 6 bases, V lost 5 bases, and 7 bases had no gene match. The CDR3 consists of 16 residues. The CDR3 DNA reads as TGTGCCAGCAGTCCCGGGACAGGGGGCCGGCCCGGGGAGCTGTTTTTT. This codes for CASSPGTGGRPGELFF.

This clonotype was detected many times. The J gene is TRBJ1-2, the V gene TRBV7-2; D is undetermined. The germline gives CDR1 SGHTA, CDR2 FQGNSA. The CDR3 contains 16 residues. The V end was cut by 6 bases, the J end by 1 base, with 18 bases between. The CDR3 DNA sequence: TGTGCCAGCAGTCATCACTCGGGGTTAATTAACTATGGCTACACCTTC. This encodes CASSHHSGLINYGYTF.

This chain links TRBV7-6 with TRBJ2-7, with TRBD2 matching over 10 bases. The V and J ends lost 4 bases and 4 bases, in that order; junction bases with no gene match: 10. Per germline, CDR1 SGHVS and CDR2 FNYEAQ. The CDR3 sequence is 16 residues long. As DNA, the CDR3 is TGTGCCAGCAGCTCCCCGGCTAGCGGGAGTAGGTACGAGCAGTACTTC. Encoded protein: CASSSPASGSRYEQYF. Together with reference TRBV7-6 and TRBJ2-7, the CDR3 gives the full variable domain: GAGVSQSPRYKVTKRGQDVALRCDPISGHVSLYWYRQALGQGPEFLTYFNYEAQQDKSGLPNDRFSAERPEGSISTLTIQRTEQRDSAMYRCASSSPASGSRYEQYFGPGTRLTVT.

This clonotype was observed many times. The J gene is TRBJ2-2, the V gene TRBV12-3 or TRBV12-4; D possibly corresponds to TRBD2 (6 bases). CDR3 length: 16 amino acids. With 5 bases removed from V and 5 bases from J, the gap between germline ends came to 18 bases. The CDR3 region is CASSLGRGKWTGELFF. CDR3 sequence (DNA): TGTGCCAGCAGTCTAGGGCGGGGAAAATGGACCGGGGAGCTGTTTTTT.

This clonotype turned up a few times. The chain combines TRBV11-1 with TRBJ2-1, with D maybe TRBD1 (6 bases). V lost 2 bases, J lost 3 bases, and 17 bases lay in between. CDR1 SGHAT and CDR2 FQDESV come from the germline V gene (reference sequence). This CDR3 contains 17 residues. The CDR3 nucleotides are TGTGCCAGCAGCTTAACTCCCGGCCGACAGGTCTACAATGAGCAGTTCTTC. This translates into CASSLTPGRQVYNEQFF.

Concerning this clonotype itself: This may arise from a read error, as a much more abundant clone is one base away. The V call is TRBV7-8, the J call TRBJ2-2, with 7 nucleotides matching TRBD2. The V gene end was trimmed by 1 base and the J gene end by 2 bases; junction bases not matched to a gene: 10. Germline values: CDR1 SGHVS, CDR2 FQNEAQ. The CDR3 is made up of 18 amino acids. The CDR3 spells CASSLGGGRVFNTGELFF. Written as DNA, the CDR3 is TGTGCCAGCAGCTTAGGGGGAGGGCGGGTATTCAACACCGGGGAGCTGTTTTTT.

In its sample, this clonotype was seen a few times. V is TRBV5-8 and J is TRBJ2-2, with 8 nucleotides matching TRBD2. The CDR3 totals 17 residues. Germline values: CDR1 SGHTS, CDR2 YDEGEE. J lost 6 bases, V lost 2 bases, and 12 bases had no gene match. DNA of the CDR3: TGTGCCAGCAGCTTAATTCCGGGCGGGAGGAGCGCCGGGGAGCTGTTTTTT. Its protein is CASSLIPGGRSAGELFF.